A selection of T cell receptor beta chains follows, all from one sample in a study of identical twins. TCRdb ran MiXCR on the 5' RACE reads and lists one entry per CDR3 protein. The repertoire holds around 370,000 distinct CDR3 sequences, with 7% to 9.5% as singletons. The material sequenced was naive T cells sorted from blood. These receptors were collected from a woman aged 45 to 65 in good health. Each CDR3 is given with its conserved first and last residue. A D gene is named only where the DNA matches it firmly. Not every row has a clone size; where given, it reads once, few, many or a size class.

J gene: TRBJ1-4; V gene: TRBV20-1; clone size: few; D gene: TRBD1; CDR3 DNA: TGCAGTGCTAGAAGGACAGGTCATGACGAAAAACTGTTTTTT; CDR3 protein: CSARRTGHDEKLFF
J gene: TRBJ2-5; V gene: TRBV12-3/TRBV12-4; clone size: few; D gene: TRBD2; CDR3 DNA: TGTGCCAGCAGTTTAGGCGGGGAGGGTCGCGAGACCCAGTACTTC; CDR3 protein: CASSLGGEGRETQYF
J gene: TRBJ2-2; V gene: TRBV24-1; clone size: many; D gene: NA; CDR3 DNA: TGTGCCACCAGTGATGCCTATAGCACCGGGGAGCTGTTTTTT; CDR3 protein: CATSDAYSTGELFF
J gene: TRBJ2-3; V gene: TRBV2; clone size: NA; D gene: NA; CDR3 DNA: TGTGCCAGCAAGGGCTGGTTAAGCACAGATACGCAGTATTTT; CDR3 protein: CASKGWLSTDTQYF
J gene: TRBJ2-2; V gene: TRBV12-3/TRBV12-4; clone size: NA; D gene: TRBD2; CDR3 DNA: TGTGCCAGCAGTCTGACTAGCGGGAGCGGGGAGCTGTTTTTT; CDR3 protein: CASSLTSGSGELFF
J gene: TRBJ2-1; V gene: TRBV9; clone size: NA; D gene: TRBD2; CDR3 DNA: TGTGCCAGCAGCGTAGAGACTAGCGGTTACAATGAGCAGTTCTTC; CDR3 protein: CASSVETSGYNEQFF
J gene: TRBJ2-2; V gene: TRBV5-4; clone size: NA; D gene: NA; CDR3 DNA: TGTGCCACTACTCACCCGGGTGGCGGGGAGCTGTTTTTT; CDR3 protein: CATTHPGGGELFF
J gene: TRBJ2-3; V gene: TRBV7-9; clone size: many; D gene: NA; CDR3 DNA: TGTGCCAGCAGCCGCGTCGGGACGGGGGATACGCAGTATTTT; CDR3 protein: CASSRVGTGDTQYF
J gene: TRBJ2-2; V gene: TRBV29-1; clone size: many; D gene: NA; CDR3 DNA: TGCAGCGTTCAATGGGGAATTACCGGGGAGCTGTTTTTT; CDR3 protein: CSVQWGITGELFF
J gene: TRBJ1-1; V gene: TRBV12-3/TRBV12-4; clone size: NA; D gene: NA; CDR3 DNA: TGTGCCAGCACCCTAACAGGGATGAAGAACACTGAAGCTTTCTTT; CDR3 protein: CASTLTGMKNTEAFF
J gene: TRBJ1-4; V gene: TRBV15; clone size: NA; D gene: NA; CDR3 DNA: TGTGCCAGCAGCAGAGCCCCCGACCTGAGCGAAAAACTGTTTTTT; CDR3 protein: CASSRAPDLSEKLFF
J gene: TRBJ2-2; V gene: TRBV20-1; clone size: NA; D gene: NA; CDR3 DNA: TGCAGTGCCCCGGGGACATTTATGAACACCGGGGAGCTGTTTTTT; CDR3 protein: CSAPGTFMNTGELFF
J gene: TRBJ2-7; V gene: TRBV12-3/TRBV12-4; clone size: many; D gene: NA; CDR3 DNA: TGTGCCAGCAGTTCCCCTAGCGTAAGCTCCTACGAGCAGTACTTC; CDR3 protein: CASSSPSVSSYEQYF
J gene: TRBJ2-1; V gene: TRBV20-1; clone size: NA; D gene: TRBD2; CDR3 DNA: TGCAGTGTTACTCGGACTAGCGGGAATCATGAGCAGTTCTTC; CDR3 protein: CSVTRTSGNHEQFF
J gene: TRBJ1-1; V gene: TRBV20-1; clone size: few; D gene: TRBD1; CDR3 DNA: TGCAGTGCTCCGGACAGGATGGGGGCTGAAGCTTTCTTT; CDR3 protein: CSAPDRMGAEAFF
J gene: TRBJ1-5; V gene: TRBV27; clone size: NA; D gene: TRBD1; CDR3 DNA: TGTGCCAGCAGTTCAGGGGGGTCGTACAATCAGCCCCAGCATTTT; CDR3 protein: CASSSGGSYNQPQHF
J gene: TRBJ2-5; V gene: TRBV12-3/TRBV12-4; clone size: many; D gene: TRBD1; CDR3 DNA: TGTGCCATCACCCGCGGACAGGGGGATGGAGAGACCCAGTACTTC; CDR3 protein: CAITRGQGDGETQYF
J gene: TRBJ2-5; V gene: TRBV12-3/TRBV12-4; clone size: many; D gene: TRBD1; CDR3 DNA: TGTGCCAGCAGTTCCGGGACAGGGGGCGAGGAGACCCAGTACTTC; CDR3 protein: CASSSGTGGEETQYF
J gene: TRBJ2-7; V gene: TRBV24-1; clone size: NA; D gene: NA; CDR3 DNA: TGTGCCACCAGTGATACCGCGGGTTGGGGGGCGGTCTACGAGCAGTACTTC; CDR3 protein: CATSDTAGWGAVYEQYF
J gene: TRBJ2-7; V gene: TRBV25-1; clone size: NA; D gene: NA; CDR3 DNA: TGTGCCAGCAGTGAAGTCGGGGAACGAACCTACGAGCAGTACTTC; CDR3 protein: CASSEVGERTYEQYF
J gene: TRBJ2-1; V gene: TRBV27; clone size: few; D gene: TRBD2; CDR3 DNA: TGTGCCAGCAATGGGCAAACTAGCGGGAGTCGGGATGAGCAGTTCTTC; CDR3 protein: CASNGQTSGSRDEQFF
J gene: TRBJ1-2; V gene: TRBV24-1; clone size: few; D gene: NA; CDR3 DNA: TGTGCCACCAAGGGCAGACTAGATAACTATGGCTACACCTTC; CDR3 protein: CATKGRLDNYGYTF
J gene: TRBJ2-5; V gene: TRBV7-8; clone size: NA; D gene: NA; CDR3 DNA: TGTGCCAGCAGCTTAGCAACGCCAGGGACCGAGGAGACCCAGTACTTC; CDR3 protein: CASSLATPGTEETQYF
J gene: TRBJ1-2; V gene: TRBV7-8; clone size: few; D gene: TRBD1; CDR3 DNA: TGTGCCAGCAGTTCAGACAGGGGTCCTGGCTACACCTTC; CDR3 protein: CASSSDRGPGYTF
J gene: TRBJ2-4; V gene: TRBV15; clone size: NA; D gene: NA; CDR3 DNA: TGTGCCACCAGCAGACCTATACTAGCCAAAAACATTCAGTACTTC; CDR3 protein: CATSRPILAKNIQYF
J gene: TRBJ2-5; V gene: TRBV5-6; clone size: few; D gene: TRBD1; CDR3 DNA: TGTGCCAGCAGCTCGGAGGAGTGGACAGGGGCCCCAGAGACCCAGTACTTC; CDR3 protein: CASSSEEWTGAPETQYF
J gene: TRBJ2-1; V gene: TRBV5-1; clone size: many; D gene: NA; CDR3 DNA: TGCGCCAGCAGCTTGCCGAGTATAGTACACTCCTACAATGAGCAGTTCTTC; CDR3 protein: CASSLPSIVHSYNEQFF
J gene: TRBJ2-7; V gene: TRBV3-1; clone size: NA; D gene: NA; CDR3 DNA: TGTGCCAGCAGCCAAGCGTGGCCTCGGGAGAAGCAGTACTTC; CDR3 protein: CASSQAWPREKQYF
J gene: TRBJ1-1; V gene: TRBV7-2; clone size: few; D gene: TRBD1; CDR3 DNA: TGTGCCAGCAGACCGGGACAGCCGAACACTGAAGCTTTCTTT; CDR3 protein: CASRPGQPNTEAFF
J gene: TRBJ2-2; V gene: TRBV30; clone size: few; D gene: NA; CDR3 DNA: TGTGCCTGGAGTCGTGTGACCGGGGAGCTGTTTTTT; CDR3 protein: CAWSRVTGELFF
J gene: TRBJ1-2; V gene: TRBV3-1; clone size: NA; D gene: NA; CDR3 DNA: TGTGCCAGCAGCCAAGTCCGGGACTATGGCTACACCTTC; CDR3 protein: CASSQVRDYGYTF
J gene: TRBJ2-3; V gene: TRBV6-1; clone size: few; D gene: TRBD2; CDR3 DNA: TGTGCCAGCAGTGGGATAGCGGGAGGGGGCACAGATACGCAGTATTTT; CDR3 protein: CASSGIAGGGTDTQYF
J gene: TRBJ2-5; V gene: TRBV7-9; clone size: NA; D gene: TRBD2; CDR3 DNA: TGTGCCAGCAGCTTGGGGAGGGGACGGATCCAAGAGACCCAGTACTTC; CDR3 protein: CASSLGRGRIQETQYF
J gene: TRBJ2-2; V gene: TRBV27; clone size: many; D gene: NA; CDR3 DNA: TGTGCCAGCAGCTTTGACGCGGGGAGGTTGGGCGGGGAGCTGTTTTTT; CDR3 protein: CASSFDAGRLGGELFF
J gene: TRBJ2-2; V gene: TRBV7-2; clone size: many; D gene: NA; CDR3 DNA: TGTGCCAGCAGCCTCCTGGCAGGTACCGGGGAGCTGTTTTTT; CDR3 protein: CASSLLAGTGELFF
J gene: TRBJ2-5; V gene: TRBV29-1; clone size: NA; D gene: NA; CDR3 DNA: TGCAGCGTTGAATTCGGTCAGGGCCTCGAGACCCAGTACTTC; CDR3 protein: CSVEFGQGLETQYF
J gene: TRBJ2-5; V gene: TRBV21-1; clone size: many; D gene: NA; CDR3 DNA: TGTGCCAGCAGCCCGGAGGAGGTAGAGACCCAGTACTTC; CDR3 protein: CASSPEEVETQYF
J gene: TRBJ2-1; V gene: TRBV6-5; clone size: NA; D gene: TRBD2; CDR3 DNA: TGTGCCAGCAGATCGGGGGGGCGCGATGAGCAGTTCTTC; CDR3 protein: CASRSGGRDEQFF
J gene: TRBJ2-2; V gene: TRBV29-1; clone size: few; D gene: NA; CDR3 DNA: TGCAGCGTCCGGGACGCTAACACCGGGGAGCTGTTTTTT; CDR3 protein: CSVRDANTGELFF
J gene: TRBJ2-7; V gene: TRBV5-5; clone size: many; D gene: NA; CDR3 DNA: TGTGCCAGCAGCTTGCGGTACGAGCAGTACTTC; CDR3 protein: CASSLRYEQYF
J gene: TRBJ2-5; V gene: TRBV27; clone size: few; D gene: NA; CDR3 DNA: TGTGCCAGCAGTTTCGGGGGGACACAAGAGACCCAGTACTTC; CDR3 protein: CASSFGGTQETQYF
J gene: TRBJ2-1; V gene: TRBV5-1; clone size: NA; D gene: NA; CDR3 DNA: TGCGCCAGCAGCTCCACTACAGGGGAGCAGTTCTTC; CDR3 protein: CASSSTTGEQFF
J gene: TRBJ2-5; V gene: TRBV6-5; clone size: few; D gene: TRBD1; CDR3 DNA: TGTGCCAGCAGTTCCCAGGGGGCCTTCCAAGAGACCCAGTACTTC; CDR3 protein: CASSSQGAFQETQYF
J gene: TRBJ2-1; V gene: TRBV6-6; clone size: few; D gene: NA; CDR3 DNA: TGTGCCAGCATAGGGGCCAGGGATCGCTCCTACAATGAGCAGTTCTTC; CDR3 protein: CASIGARDRSYNEQFF
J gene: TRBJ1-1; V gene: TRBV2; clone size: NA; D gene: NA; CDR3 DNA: TGTGCCAGCAGCTATGGGGTCGGGACTGAAGCTTTCTTT; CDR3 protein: CASSYGVGTEAFF
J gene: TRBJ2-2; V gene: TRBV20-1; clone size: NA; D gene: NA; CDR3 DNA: TGCAGTGCTAACACAGGTTCCGGGGAGCTGTTTTTT; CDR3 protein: CSANTGSGELFF
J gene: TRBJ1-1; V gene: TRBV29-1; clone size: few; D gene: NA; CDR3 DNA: TGCAGCGTTGGTAGGGACACTGAAGCTTTCTTT; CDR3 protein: CSVGRDTEAFF
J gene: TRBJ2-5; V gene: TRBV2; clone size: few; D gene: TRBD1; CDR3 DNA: TGTGCCAGCAGTCCGGACAGGCCCCAAGAGACCCAGTACTTC; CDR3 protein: CASSPDRPQETQYF
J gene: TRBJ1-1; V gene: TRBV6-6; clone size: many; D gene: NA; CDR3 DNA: TGTGCCAGCAGCGCGACAGACACTGAAGCTTTCTTT; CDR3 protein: CASSATDTEAFF
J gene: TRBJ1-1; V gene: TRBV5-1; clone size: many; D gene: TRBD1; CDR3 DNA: TGCGCCAGCAGCCCAGGGGGTTATACTGAAGCTTTCTTT; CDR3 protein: CASSPGGYTEAFF
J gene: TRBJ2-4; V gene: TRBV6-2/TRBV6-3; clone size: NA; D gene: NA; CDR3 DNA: TGTGCCAGCAGTCACGGCCCCTGGGGGCGGGAGAAAAACATTCAGTACTTC; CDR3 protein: CASSHGPWGREKNIQYF
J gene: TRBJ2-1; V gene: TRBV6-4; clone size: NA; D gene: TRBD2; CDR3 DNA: TGTGCCAGCAGTGACTCGAAGGCTAGCGGGACGAATGAGCAGTTCTTC; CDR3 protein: CASSDSKASGTNEQFF
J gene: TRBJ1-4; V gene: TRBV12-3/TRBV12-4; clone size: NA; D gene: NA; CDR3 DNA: TGTGCCAGCAGTTTTGACAGCCCTGAAAAACTGTTTTTT; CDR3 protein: CASSFDSPEKLFF
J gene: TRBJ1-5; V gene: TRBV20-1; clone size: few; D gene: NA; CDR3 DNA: TGCAGTGCCCGAGGGGACCCAGGGGTTGTTCAGCCCCAGCATTTT; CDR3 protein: CSARGDPGVVQPQHF
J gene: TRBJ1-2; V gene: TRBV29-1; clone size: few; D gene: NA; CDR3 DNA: TGCAGCGCCACAGGGCGTGGGAACTATGGCTACACCTTC; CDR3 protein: CSATGRGNYGYTF
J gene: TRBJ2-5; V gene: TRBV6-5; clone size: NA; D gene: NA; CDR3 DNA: TGTGCCAGCAGTGACCTAAGCGGGCCTCAAGAGACCCAGTACTTC; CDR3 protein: CASSDLSGPQETQYF
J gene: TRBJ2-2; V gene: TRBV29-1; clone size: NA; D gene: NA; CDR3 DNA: TGCAGCGTTGAAGGGACCTTACACACCGGGGAGCTGTTTTTT; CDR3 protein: CSVEGTLHTGELFF
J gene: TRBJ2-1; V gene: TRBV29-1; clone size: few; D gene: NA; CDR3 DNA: TGCAGCGTTGAAATAGCGGAAGACTACAATGAGCAGTTCTTC; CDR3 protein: CSVEIAEDYNEQFF
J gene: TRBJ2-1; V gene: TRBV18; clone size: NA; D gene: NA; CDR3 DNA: TGTGCCAGCTCACCAGACCAGGATGCCTCAAAAAACTTC; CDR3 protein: CASSPDQDASKNF
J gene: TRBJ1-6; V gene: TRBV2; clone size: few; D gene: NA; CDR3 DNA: TGTGCCAGCTTCCATCTAGAGGCGACGGACTATAATTCACCCCTCCACTTT; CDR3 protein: CASFHLEATDYNSPLHF